The 17 T cell receptor beta chains below were found in one sample sequenced in a study of T cells after yellow fever vaccination. TCRdb reprocessed the 5' RACE reads via MiXCR and lists one record per CDR3 protein. The table shows some 300,000 distinct CDR3 sequences, with around 3.6% occurring only once. The sequences come from PBMCs, collected on the day of the yellow fever booster vaccination. Receptors originate from a man between 18 and 29 years old who received the YFV17D yellow fever vaccine.

The table lists this clonotype with many counts. J is TRBJ1-2 and V is TRBV7-3; 8 nucleotides agree with TRBD1. CDR1 is SGHTA, CDR2 FQGTGA, per germline. Trimming removed 3 bases from V and 4 bases from J; junction bases left unmatched: 7. CDR3 size: 15 residues. CDR3: CASSFGQGAPYGYTF. The DNA of the CDR3 is TGTGCCAGCAGCTTCGGACAGGGTGCGCCCTATGGCTACACCTTC.

This clonotype turned up a few times. The chain links TRBV5-1 to TRBJ1-2; possible D gene TRBD1, 5 bases. The CDR3 sequence is 12 residues long. Trimming took 4 bases from V and 8 from J, leaving 12 bases between them. Germline CDR1 is SGHRS and CDR2 is YFSETQ. The CDR3 sequence: CASSQRDVGYTF. The DNA of the CDR3 is TGCGCCAGCAGCCAACGGGACGTCGGCTACACCTTC.

The chain couples TRBV15 to TRBJ1-2; D is possibly TRBD1 (5 bases). Germline V CDR1 and CDR2: LNHNV, YYDKDF (reference sequence). Trimming stripped 0 bases from V and 9 bases from J, with 20 bases between. This CDR3 contains 16 residues. CDR3 amino acids: CATSRDGASPQRRYTF. CDR3 DNA sequence: TGTGCCACCAGCAGAGACGGGGCATCACCGCAGCGGCGCTACACCTTC.

This clonotype was observed at least ten times. The chain recombines TRBV4-3 with TRBJ2-3, with 13 bases that match TRBD2. Trimming cost V 5 bases and J 0 bases; bases outside gene matches: 14. This CDR3 region has 20 residues. The germline V gene has CDR1 LGHNA and CDR2 YSLEER. The CDR3 is CASSVHTGTSGVPSTDTQYF. The CDR3 DNA sequence: TGCGCCAGCAGCGTACACACCGGGACTAGCGGGGTTCCTAGCACAGATACGCAGTATTTT.

This chain's CDR3 is CSATRDGRSSTQYF. The CDR3, as DNA: TGCAGTGCTACTCGGGACGGGCGCTCCTCTACGCAGTATTTT. The chain combines TRBV20-1 with TRBJ2-3; D assignment may be TRBD1 or TRBD2 (5 bases each). V lost 4 bases and J lost 8, with 19 bases in between. CDR3 length: 14 residues. Germline CDR1 and CDR2: DFQATT and SNEGSKA (reference sequence).

This chain links TRBV12-3 or TRBV12-4 with TRBJ2-7; 8 bases align to TRBD2. This CDR3 is 14 amino acids long. Trimming at V came to 3 bases and at J to 2 bases, leaving 3 bases not matched to a gene. The CDR3 DNA reads TGTGCCAGCAGTTTCGGGGGGGCGACCTACGAGCAGTACTTC. Translated, it gives CASSFGGATYEQYF.

In this sample, this clonotype turned up many times. The chain links TRBV5-6 to TRBJ1-6; D may be TRBD1 (6 bases). V lost 4 bases, J lost 2 bases, and 13 bases lay in between. CDR1 is SGHDT and CDR2 is YYEEEE in the germline V gene. The CDR3 loop spans 16 amino acids. The CDR3 sequence is CASSLVAGAYNSPLHF. The CDR3 DNA sequence: TGTGCCAGCAGCCTCGTTGCAGGGGCCTATAATTCACCCCTCCACTTT.

The chain links TRBV7-9 to TRBJ1-6, with 11 nucleotides matching TRBD1. The CDR3 totals 16 residues. V trimming: 3 bases; J trimming: 9 bases; junction bases outside the gene matches: 7. Germline assignment: CDR1 SEHNR and CDR2 FQNEAQ (reference sequence). The chain's CDR3 is CASSLDAGTGGSPLHF. CDR3 bases: TGTGCCAGCAGCTTGGACGCCGGGACAGGGGGTTCACCCCTCCACTTT.

At least ten counts were recorded for this clonotype. V gene TRBV27 combines with J gene TRBJ1-6, with D maybe TRBD1 (6 bases). The CDR3 sequence is 15 residues long. Trimming removed 6 bases at V and 0 bases at J, with 9 bases between. Germline V gives CDR1 MNHEY, CDR2 SMNVEV (reference sequence). The CDR3 nucleotides are TGTGCCAGCAGGGGACAAAACTCCTATAATTCACCCCTCCACTTT. Protein product: CASRGQNSYNSPLHF.

This clonotype was recorded at least ten times. The rearrangement uses TRBV28 and TRBJ1-2; TRBD1 matches at 7 bases. The CDR3 loop spans 14 amino acids. Germline trimming cut 10 bases from V and 4 bases from J; bases unmatched to any gene: 12. Germline loops: CDR1 MDHEN, CDR2 SYDVKM. The CDR3 nucleotides are TGTGCCACTTCAACCCCAGGACAGGTCTATGGCTACACCTTC. The encoded protein is CATSTPGQVYGYTF.

DNA of the CDR3: TGTGCCAGCAGTTACTCACGGACCACTGAAGCTTTCTTT. This sequence encodes CASSYSRTTEAFF. This chain links TRBV6-5 with TRBJ1-1; D remains unclear. The CDR3 covers 13 residues. In germline, CDR1 is MNHEY, CDR2 SVGAGI. Trimming took off 0 bases at V and 4 bases at J, with 6 bases between the two ends.

This chain uses TRBV7-2 with TRBJ1-1, with D possibly matching TRBD1 (5 bases). Germline V gene lookup returns CDR1 SGHTA and CDR2 FQGNSA. The CDR3 covers 14 residues. V was trimmed by 8 bases and J by 10 bases, leaving 23 bases between them. CDR3 nucleotides: TGTGCCAGCTTAGCCCCCGGGACTAGGGTGTTAGCTTTCTTT. This sequence encodes CASLAPGTRVLAFF.

This clonotype was seen many times. V is TRBV18 and J is TRBJ2-7; 10 bases match TRBD2. The junction had 9 bases not matched to a gene; V was cut back by 4 bases and J by 0 bases. CDR1 and CDR2 (germline): KGHSH, LQKENI. The CDR3 is made up of 17 amino acids. The CDR3 DNA reads as TGTGCCAGCTCACGATCAAGCGGGGGGGACTACTCCTACGAGCAGTACTTC. It yields the protein CASSRSSGGDYSYEQYF.

Only a few counts were recorded for this clonotype. The chain recombines TRBV6-5 with TRBJ2-2; tentative D call: TRBD2 (5 bases). The CDR3 sequence is 14 residues long. Deletions cut 2 bases from V and 4 bases from J, with 8 bases between. In germline, CDR1 is MNHEY, CDR2 SVGAGI. The CDR3 bases are TGTGCCAGCAGTTACAGCACTAGCACCGGGGAGCTGTTTTTT. Protein: CASSYSTSTGELFF.

This clonotype was found a few times. The rearrangement uses TRBV6-5 and TRBJ2-7, with D tentatively TRBD2 (6 bases). CDR1 and CDR2 (germline): MNHEY, SVGAGI. CDR3 length: 15 amino acids. V was clipped by 5 bases and J by 3 bases, with 17 bases between them. CDR3 sequence reads: CASSRAPEGSYEQYF. In DNA form, the CDR3 reads TGTGCCAGCAGTCGGGCTCCGGAGGGCAGCTACGAGCAGTACTTC.

This clonotype was recorded a few times. The rearrangement links TRBV18 to TRBJ2-4; 12 bases match TRBD2. Germline V gene lookup returns CDR1 KGHSH and CDR2 LQKENI. The ends lost 2 bases at V and 2 bases at J; junction bases unmatched: 7. The CDR3 extends over 18 amino acids. CDR3 DNA sequence: TGTGCCAGCTCACCAAGACTAGCGGGAGCCTTATCCAAAAACATTCAGTACTTC. Its translation: CASSPRLAGALSKNIQYF.

This clonotype occurred many times. The chain has TRBV6-1 and TRBJ2-3; TRBD1 matches 9 bases. CDR1 and CDR2 (germline): MNHNS, SASEGT. This CDR3 contains 15 residues. Unmatched junction bases numbered 5, after V lost 2 bases and J lost 5 bases. The CDR3 spells CASSEHRGLRDTQYF. In DNA form, the CDR3 reads TGTGCCAGCAGTGAACACAGGGGGCTTAGAGATACGCAGTATTTT.